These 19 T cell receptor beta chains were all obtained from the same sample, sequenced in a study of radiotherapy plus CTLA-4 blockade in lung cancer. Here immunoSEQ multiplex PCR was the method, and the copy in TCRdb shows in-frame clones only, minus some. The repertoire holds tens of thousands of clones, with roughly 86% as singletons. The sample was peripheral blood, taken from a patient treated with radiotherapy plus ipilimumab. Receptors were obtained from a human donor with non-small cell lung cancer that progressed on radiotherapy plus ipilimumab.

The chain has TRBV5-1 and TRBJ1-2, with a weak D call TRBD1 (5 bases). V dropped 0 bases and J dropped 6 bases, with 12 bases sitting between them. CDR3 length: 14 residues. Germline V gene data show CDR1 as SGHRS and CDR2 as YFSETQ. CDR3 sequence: CASSLGRQGDGYTF. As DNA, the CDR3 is TGCGCCAGCAGCTTGGGTAGGCAGGGTGATGGCTACACCTTC.

The CDR3 DNA reads as TGTGCCAGCAGTGAAGAAGGAGATTATAGCAATCAGCCCCAGCATTTT. Amino acid sequence: CASSEEGDYSNQPQHF. This chain links TRBV6-1 with TRBJ1-5; D gene unclear. V was clipped by 1 base and J by 0 bases, with 10 bases between them. Per the germline V gene, CDR1 is MNHNS and CDR2 is SASEGT. CDR3 length: 16 amino acids.

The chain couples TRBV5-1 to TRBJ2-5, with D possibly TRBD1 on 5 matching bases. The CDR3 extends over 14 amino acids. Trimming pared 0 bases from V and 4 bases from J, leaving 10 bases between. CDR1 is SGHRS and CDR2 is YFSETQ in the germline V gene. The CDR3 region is CASSLAGKTETQYF. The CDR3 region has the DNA TGCGCCAGCAGCTTGGCAGGGAAAACAGAGACCCAGTACTTC.

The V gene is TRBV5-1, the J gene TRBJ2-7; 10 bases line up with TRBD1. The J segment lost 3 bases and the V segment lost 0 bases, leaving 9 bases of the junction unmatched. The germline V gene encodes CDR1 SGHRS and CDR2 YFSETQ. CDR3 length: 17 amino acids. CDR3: CASSLAPTGGLGYEQYF. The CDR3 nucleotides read TGCGCCAGCAGCTTGGCCCCGACAGGGGGCTTGGGCTACGAGCAGTACTTC.

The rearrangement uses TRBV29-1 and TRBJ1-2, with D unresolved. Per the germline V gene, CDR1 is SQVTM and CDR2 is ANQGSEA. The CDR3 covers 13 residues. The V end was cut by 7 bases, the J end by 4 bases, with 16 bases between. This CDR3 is CSAPDQEGYGYTF. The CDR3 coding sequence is TGCAGCGCCCCGGACCAGGAAGGCTATGGCTACACCTTC.

The CDR3 region has the DNA TGTGCCAGCAGCTTCCTCTATGGCTACACCTTC. It encodes CASSFLYGYTF. The chain joins TRBV5-5 to TRBJ1-2, with unresolved D. Germline values: CDR1 SGHKS, CDR2 YYEKEE (reference sequence). CDR3 length: 11 residues. With 2 bases removed from V and 4 bases from J, the gap between germline ends came to 3 bases.

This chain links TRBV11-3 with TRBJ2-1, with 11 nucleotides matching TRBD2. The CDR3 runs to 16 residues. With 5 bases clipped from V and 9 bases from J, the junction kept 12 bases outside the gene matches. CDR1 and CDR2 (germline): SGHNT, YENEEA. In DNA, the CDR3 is TGTGCCAGCAGCGAAATACTAGCGGGAGCATCTGGTGAGCAGTTCTTC. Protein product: CASSEILAGASGEQFF.

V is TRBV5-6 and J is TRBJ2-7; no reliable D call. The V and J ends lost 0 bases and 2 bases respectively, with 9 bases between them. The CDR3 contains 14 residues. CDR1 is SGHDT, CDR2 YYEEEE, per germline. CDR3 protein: CASSLDSSPYEQYF. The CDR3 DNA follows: TGTGCCAGCAGCTTGGACTCTTCGCCCTACGAGCAGTACTTC.

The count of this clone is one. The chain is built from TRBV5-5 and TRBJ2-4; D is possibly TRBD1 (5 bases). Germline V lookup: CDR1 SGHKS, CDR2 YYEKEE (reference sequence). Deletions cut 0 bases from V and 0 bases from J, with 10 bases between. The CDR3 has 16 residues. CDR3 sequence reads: CASSLGQSIAKNIQYF. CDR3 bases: TGTGCCAGCAGCTTGGGACAGTCCATAGCCAAAAACATTCAGTACTTC.

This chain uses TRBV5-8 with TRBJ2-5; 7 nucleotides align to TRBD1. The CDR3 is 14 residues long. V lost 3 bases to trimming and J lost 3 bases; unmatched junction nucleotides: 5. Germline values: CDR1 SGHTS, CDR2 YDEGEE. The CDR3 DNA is TGTGCCAGCAGCTCCGGGACAGTGAAAGAGACCCAGTACTTC. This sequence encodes CASSSGTVKETQYF.

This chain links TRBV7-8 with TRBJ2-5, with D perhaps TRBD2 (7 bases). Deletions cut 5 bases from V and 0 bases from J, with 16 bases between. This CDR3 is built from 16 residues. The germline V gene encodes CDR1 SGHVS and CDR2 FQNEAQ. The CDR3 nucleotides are TGTGCCAGCAGCGCTCCGGGGGGCCTTTACCAAGAGACCCAGTACTTC. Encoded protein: CASSAPGGLYQETQYF.

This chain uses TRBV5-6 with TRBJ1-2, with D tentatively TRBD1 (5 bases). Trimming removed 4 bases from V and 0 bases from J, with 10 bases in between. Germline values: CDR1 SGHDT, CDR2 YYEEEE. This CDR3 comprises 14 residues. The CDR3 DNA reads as TGTGCCAGCAGCCGCGGGGCGGCTAACTATGGCTACACCTTC. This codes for CASSRGAANYGYTF.

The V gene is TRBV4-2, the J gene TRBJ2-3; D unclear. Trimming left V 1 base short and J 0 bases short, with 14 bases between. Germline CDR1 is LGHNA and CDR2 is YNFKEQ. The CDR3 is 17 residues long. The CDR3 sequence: CASSQAPGHQSTDTQYF. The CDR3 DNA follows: TGTGCCAGCAGCCAAGCTCCTGGGCACCAGAGCACAGATACGCAGTATTTT.

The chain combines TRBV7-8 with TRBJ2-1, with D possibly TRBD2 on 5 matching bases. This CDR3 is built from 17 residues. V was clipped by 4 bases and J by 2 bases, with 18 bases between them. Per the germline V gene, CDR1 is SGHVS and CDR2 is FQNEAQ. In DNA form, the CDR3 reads TGTGCCAGCAGCTCCGCCGGATCTAGCCGGGCCTACAATGAGCAGTTCTTC. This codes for CASSSAGSSRAYNEQFF.

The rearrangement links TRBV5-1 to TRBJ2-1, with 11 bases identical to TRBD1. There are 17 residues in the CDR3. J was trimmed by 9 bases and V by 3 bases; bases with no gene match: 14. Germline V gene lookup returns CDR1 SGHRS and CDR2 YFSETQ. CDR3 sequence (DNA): TGCGCCAGCAGCTCGATTGCACCGGGACAGGGGGTTTCTGAGCAGTTCTTC. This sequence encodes CASSSIAPGQGVSEQFF.

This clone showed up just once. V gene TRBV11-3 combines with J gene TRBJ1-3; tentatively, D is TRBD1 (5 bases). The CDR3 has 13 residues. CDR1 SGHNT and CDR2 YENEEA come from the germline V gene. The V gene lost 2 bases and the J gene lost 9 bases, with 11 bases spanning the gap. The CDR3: CASSLSATGTIYF. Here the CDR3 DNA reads TGTGCCAGCAGCTTATCCGCTACAGGCACCATATATTTT.

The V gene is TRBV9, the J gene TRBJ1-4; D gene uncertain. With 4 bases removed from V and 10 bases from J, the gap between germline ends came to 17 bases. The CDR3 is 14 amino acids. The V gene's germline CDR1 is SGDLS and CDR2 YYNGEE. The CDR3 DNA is TGTGCCAGCAGCCCCCGAGCTCTGGAGGGAAAACTGTTTTTT. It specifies CASSPRALEGKLFF.

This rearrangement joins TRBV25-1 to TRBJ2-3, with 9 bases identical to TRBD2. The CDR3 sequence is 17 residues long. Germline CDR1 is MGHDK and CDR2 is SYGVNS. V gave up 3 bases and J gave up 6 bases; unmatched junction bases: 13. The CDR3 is CASSDMGLAPIVDTQYF. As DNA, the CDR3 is TGTGCCAGCAGTGACATGGGACTAGCCCCGATTGTCGATACGCAGTATTTT.

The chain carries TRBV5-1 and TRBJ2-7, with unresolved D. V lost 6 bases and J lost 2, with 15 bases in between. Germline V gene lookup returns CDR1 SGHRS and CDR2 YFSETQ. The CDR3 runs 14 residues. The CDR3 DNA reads TGCGCCAGCAAGGTCGGAGCGACAACCTACGAGCAGTACTTC. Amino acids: CASKVGATTYEQYF.